The next 3 T cell receptor beta chains were all read from a single sample in a study of cytotoxic CD8 clonotypes in ibrutinib-treated CLL. Only in-frame clones appear in the TCRdb table, and some are missing; sequencing was by immunoSEQ multiplex PCR. The sample lists about 200,000 clones; roughly 77% were seen once. This material consisted of PBMCs, taken after 12 months of ibrutinib treatment. These receptors all stem from a human donor with chronic lymphocytic leukemia.

The chain has TRBV5-1 and TRBJ2-5; perhaps TRBD1 as D (6 bases). Between the trimmed V and J ends, which lost 4 bases and 4 bases, there was a span of 14 bases. Germline lookup yields CDR1 SGHRS and CDR2 YFSETQ. CDR3 size: 14 residues. The CDR3 sequence is CASSAGTLLETQYF. CDR3 sequence (DNA): TGCGCCAGCAGCGCTGGGACACTCCTAGAGACCCAGTACTTC.

This sequence joins TRBV7-2 and TRBJ2-2; 13 nucleotides match TRBD2. Germline lookup yields CDR1 SGHTA and CDR2 FQGNSA. V was clipped by 6 bases and J by 3 bases; unmatched bases: 7. The CDR3 is 17 residues long. The CDR3 region is CASRDPGTSGDTGELFF. CDR3 DNA sequence: TGTGCCAGCAGAGACCCCGGGACTAGCGGGGACACCGGGGAGCTGTTTTTT.

This clone was observed at least ten times. The rearrangement links TRBV4-3 to TRBJ2-7; TRBD1 agrees at 7 bases. The CDR3 runs to 14 residues. The V segment lost 5 bases and the J segment 1 base; nucleotides outside the gene matches: 5. Germline assignment: CDR1 LGHNA and CDR2 YSLEER. The CDR3 here is CASSTGTASYEQYF. For the CDR3, the DNA is TGCGCCAGCAGCACCGGGACAGCTTCCTACGAGCAGTACTTC.